The sequence of this T cell receptor beta chain was determined in a study of blood T cell repertoires in COVID-19. Looking at the study overall: The United States, Italy and Spain were the sources of the acute and convalescent COVID-19 samples. Sample material is recorded as cDNA or gDNA derived from T cells, B-cell-depleted T cells, or PBMCs.

In the source study's methods: Amplification from reference gene primers served as the basis for estimated nucleated cell counts. Using immunoSEQ multiplex PCR, the repertoire was profiled, and TCRdb retains in-frame clones only, with some absent. V, J and clone size are taken as reported in that table, and D and trimming were inferred from the DNA itself. Of more than 10,000 clones listed, 73% were seen once; the top ten hold 30%. Germline-derived CDR1 and CDR2 are LGHDT and YNNKEL (reference sequence). This CDR3 is built from 13 residues. V lost 4 bases, J lost 4 bases, and 1 base stayed unmatched.

The chain employs TRBV3-1 (or the pseudogene TRBV3-2) and TRBJ2-7; 10 positions match TRBD1. The sequenced sample consisted of peripheral blood. The receptor was derived from a human donor in a cohort sampled during active COVID-19. CDR3 amino acids: CASSRTGGYEQYF. CDR3 DNA sequence: TGTGCCAGCAGCCGGACAGGGGGGTACGAGCAGTACTTC.